This is a list of T cell receptor beta chains from one sample in a study of blood T cells in healthy people across ages. TCRdb redid the calling of the 5' RACE reads with MiXCR, one entry per CDR3 protein. This sample has 1.5 million to 2 million distinct CDR3 sequences; roughly 30% occur once, and the top ten carry 7.7%. Material: blood. The receptors were sampled from a young woman in good health. Each CDR3 is given with its conserved first and last residue. D genes are given only for firm matches. Size is stated for part of the rows, as once, few or many counts, or as a class when the clone is expanded.

clone size	CDR3 length	V gene	D gene	J gene	CDR3 protein	CDR3 DNA
few	11	TRBV20-1	.	TRBJ2-7	CSARYTDEQYF	TGCAGTGCTAGGTACACAGACGAGCAGTACTTC
.	14	TRBV7-2	TRBD1	TRBJ1-6	CASSLDRGESPPHF	TGTGCCAGCAGCTTAGACAGGGGAGAATCACCCCCCCACTTT
.	13	TRBV20-1	.	TRBJ2-1	CSAAGTVYNEQFF	TGCAGTGCCGCGGGGACTGTTTACAATGAGCAGTTCTTC
.	14	TRBV10-3	.	TRBJ2-7	CAISDLRIYYEQYF	TGTGCCATCAGCGATTTGCGAATCTACTACGAGCAGTACTTC
.	14	TRBV5-1	TRBD1	TRBJ2-7	CAGRSGTGSYEQYF	TGCGCCGGCAGGTCCGGGACAGGGTCCTACGAGCAGTACTTC
.	15	TRBV5-6	.	TRBJ1-5	CASSTKTGSNQPQHF	TGTGCCAGCAGCACGAAGACGGGTTCTAATCAGCCCCAGCATTTT
.	14	TRBV9	.	TRBJ1-5	CAITPGPINQPQHF	TGTGCCATCACTCCGGGACCGATAAATCAGCCCCAGCATTTT
few	14	TRBV20-1	TRBD2	TRBJ2-1	CSARPAGEVNEQFF	TGCAGTGCTAGGCCGGCGGGAGAAGTAAATGAGCAGTTCTTC
many	14	TRBV9	.	TRBJ1-2	CASSVGGDGYGYTF	TGTGCCAGCAGCGTAGGCGGGGATGGCTATGGCTACACCTTC
few	14	TRBV9	.	TRBJ2-7	CASSVWFPFYEQYF	TGTGCCAGCAGCGTCTGGTTCCCCTTCTACGAGCAGTACTTC
few	15	TRBV29-1	.	TRBJ2-2	CSGRGLSANTGELFF	TGCAGCGGCCGTGGACTGTCTGCGAACACCGGGGAGCTGTTTTTT
many	14	TRBV20-1	.	TRBJ2-1	CSAVGISSYNEQFF	TGCAGTGCGGTCGGTATAAGCTCCTACAATGAGCAGTTCTTC
few	16	TRBV28	TRBD2	TRBJ2-5	CASSSTSGAFQETQYF	TGTGCCAGCAGTTCTACTAGCGGGGCCTTCCAAGAGACCCAGTACTTC
.	11	TRBV27	TRBD1	TRBJ1-2	CASSTQGAYTF	TGTGCCAGCAGTACACAGGGGGCGTACACCTTC
many	11	TRBV3-1	.	TRBJ2-5	CASSHAATQYF	TGTGCCAGCAGCCACGCGGCTACCCAGTACTTC
few	12	TRBV19	.	TRBJ1-1	CASSIQGAEAFF	TGTGCCAGTAGTATACAGGGCGCTGAAGCTTTCTTT
.	14	TRBV9	.	TRBJ2-7	CASSGTGLQDTQYF	TGTGCCAGCAGCGGAACAGGCCTCCAAGACACCCAGTACTTC
.	13	TRBV4-1	.	TRBJ1-6	CASSLAPSGPLHF	TGCGCCAGCAGCCTGGCCCCATCCGGCCCCCTCCACTTT
.	12	TRBV30	.	TRBJ1-5	CAWGRDDQPQHF	TGTGCCTGGGGACGAGACGATCAGCCCCAGCATTTT
.	12	TRBV2	.	TRBJ2-6	CAGGSGANVLTF	TGTGCCGGAGGTTCTGGGGCCAACGTCCTGACTTTC
few	11	TRBV20-1	.	TRBJ1-2	CSAGPMRGYTF	TGCAGTGCTGGGCCAATGAGAGGCTACACCTTC
.	17	TRBV9	.	TRBJ2-7	CASSVGSNGGEVYEQYF	TGTGCCAGCAGCGTAGGGAGTAATGGCGGGGAGGTCTACGAGCAGTACTTC
.	13	TRBV20-1	TRBD1	TRBJ2-5	CSAEGDSGETQYF	TGCAGTGCCGAAGGGGACAGCGGAGAGACCCAGTACTTC
many	13	TRBV5-1	.	TRBJ2-5	CASSPTPAETQYF	TGCGCCAGCAGCCCTACTCCGGCAGAGACCCAGTACTTC
many	16	TRBV12-5	TRBD2	TRBJ2-5	CASGLGLAGMQETQYF	TGTGCTAGTGGTTTGGGACTAGCGGGGATGCAAGAGACCCAGTACTTC
many	14	TRBV28	TRBD2	TRBJ2-7	CASSDVAGVYEQYF	TGTGCCAGCAGCGACGTAGCGGGTGTCTACGAGCAGTACTTC
.	19	TRBV6-5	.	TRBJ2-3	CASSYVRERSLPSTDTQYF	TGTGCCAGCAGTTATGTGCGAGAGAGATCCTTACCAAGCACAGATACGCAGTATTTT
.	14	TRBV7-2	.	TRBJ2-7	CASSLKGVTYEQYF	TGTGCCAGCAGCTTAAAAGGAGTCACCTACGAGCAGTACTTC
few	15	TRBV7-2	.	TRBJ2-3	CASSLAGVTTDTQYF	TGTGCCAGCAGCTTAGCCGGGGTTACCACAGATACGCAGTATTTT
few	12	TRBV12-5	.	TRBJ2-1	CASGPTKNEQFF	TGTGCTAGTGGCCCGACAAAGAATGAGCAGTTCTTC
few	13	TRBV29-1	.	TRBJ2-7	CSGSRGPNYEQYF	TGCAGCGGCAGCAGGGGCCCAAACTACGAGCAGTACTTC
few	15	TRBV7-6	.	TRBJ2-3	CASSKDRDWQDTQYF	TGTGCCAGCAGCAAGGACCGGGACTGGCAAGATACGCAGTATTTT
few	17	TRBV5-1	TRBD1	TRBJ2-6	CASSQGQLASGANVLTF	TGCGCCAGCAGCCAGGGACAGTTGGCCTCTGGGGCCAACGTCCTGACTTTC
.	11	TRBV20-1	.	TRBJ2-7	CGARDFNEQYF	TGCGGTGCTAGAGATTTCAACGAGCAGTACTTC
few	11	TRBV3-1	.	TRBJ1-2	CASSQDMGYTF	TGTGCCAGCAGCCAAGATATGGGCTACACCTTC
few	13	TRBV6-2/TRBV6-3	.	TRBJ1-6	CASSYSADSPLHF	TGTGCCAGCAGTTACAGCGCGGATTCACCCCTCCACTTT
.	14	TRBV7-9	.	TRBJ1-2	CASSSDTYFVGYTF	TGTGCCAGCAGTTCGGACACCTACTTCGTTGGCTACACCTTC
.	17	TRBV2	.	TRBJ2-5	CASSETDMGPPKETQYF	TGTGCCAGCAGCGAAACCGATATGGGACCGCCCAAAGAGACCCAGTACTTC
once	17	TRBV12-3/TRBV12-4	.	TRBJ2-2	CASSLSVSGSRTGELFF	TGTGCCAGCAGTTTATCGGTGTCCGGGAGTCGGACCGGGGAGCTGTTTTTT
.	13	TRBV7-9	.	TRBJ2-3	CASEGPSTDTQYF	TGTGCCAGCGAGGGTCCTAGCACAGATACGCAGTATTTT
.	13	TRBV10-3	TRBD1	TRBJ1-1	CAISPDRDTEAFF	TGTGCCATCAGTCCGGACAGGGACACTGAAGCTTTCTTT
few	14	TRBV10-2	TRBD2	TRBJ2-3	CASSDFGGGDTQYF	TGCGCCAGCAGTGATTTCGGGGGGGGAGATACGCAGTATTTT
.	15	TRBV6-2/TRBV6-3	TRBD2	TRBJ2-1	CASKERGNIYNEQFF	TGTGCCAGCAAAGAGCGGGGAAACATTTACAATGAGCAGTTCTTC
few	14	TRBV10-2	.	TRBJ2-5	CASRRPYGQETQYF	TGCGCCAGCAGGCGACCCTACGGGCAAGAGACCCAGTACTTC